This T cell receptor (beta chain) was captured by sequencing in a study of control samples from healthy donors and cancer patients. CDR1 is LGHNT, CDR2 FRNRAP, per germline. Trimming pared 1 base from V and 16 bases from J, leaving 8 bases between. The CDR3 length is 11 residues. Only in-frame clones appear in the TCRdb table, and some are missing; sequencing was by immunoSEQ multiplex PCR. The data contain 170,000 or so clones, over 85% of them singletons. The rearrangement uses TRBV12-5 and TRBJ1-6; D gene unclear. Sequencing was carried out using blood. The sequence was obtained from a man aged 25-45 years in good health. The CDR3 bases are TGTGCTAGTGGTTTGGAGTACAGACTCCACTTT. It encodes CASGLEYRLHF.